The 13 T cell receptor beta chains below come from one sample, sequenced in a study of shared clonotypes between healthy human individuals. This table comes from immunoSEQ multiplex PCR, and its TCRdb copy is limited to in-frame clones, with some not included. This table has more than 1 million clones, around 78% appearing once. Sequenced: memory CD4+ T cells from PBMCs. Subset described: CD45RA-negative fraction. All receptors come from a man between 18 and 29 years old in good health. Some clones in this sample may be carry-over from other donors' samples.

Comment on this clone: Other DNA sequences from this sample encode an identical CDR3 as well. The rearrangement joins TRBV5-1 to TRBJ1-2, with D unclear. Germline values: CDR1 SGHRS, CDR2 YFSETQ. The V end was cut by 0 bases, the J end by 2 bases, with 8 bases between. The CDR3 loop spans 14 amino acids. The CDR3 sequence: CASSLESTNYGYTF. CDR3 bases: TGCGCCAGCAGCTTGGAATCGACCAACTATGGCTACACCTTC.

The CDR3 DNA follows: TGCGCCAGCAGCAGCTCTAGCGGGGAGGTCTACGAGCAGTACTTC. Its protein is CASSSSSGEVYEQYF. The genes are TRBV5-1 and TRBJ2-7; 9 nucleotides line up with TRBD2. The CDR3 contains 15 residues. J was trimmed by 3 bases and V by 4 bases; bases with no gene match: 8. The V gene's germline CDR1 is SGHRS and CDR2 YFSETQ.

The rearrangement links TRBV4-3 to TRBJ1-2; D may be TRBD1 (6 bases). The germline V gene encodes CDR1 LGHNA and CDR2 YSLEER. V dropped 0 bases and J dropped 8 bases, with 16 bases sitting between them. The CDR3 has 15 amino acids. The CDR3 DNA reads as TGCGCCAGCAGCCAAGACGGGGGGGGCGGCTGGGGCTACACCTTC. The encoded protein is CASSQDGGGGWGYTF.

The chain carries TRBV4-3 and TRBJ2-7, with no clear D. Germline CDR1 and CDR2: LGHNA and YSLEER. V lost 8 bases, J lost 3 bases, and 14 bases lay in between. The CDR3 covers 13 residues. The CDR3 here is CASARAQSYEQYF. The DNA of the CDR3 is TGCGCCAGCGCCCGAGCACAGAGCTACGAGCAGTACTTC.

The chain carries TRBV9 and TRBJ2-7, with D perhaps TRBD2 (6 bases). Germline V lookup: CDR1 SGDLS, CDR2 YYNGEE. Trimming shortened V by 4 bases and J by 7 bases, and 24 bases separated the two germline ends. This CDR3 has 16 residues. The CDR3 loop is CASSHEGGREGREQYF. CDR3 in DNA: TGTGCCAGCAGCCACGAGGGAGGTCGAGAGGGGAGAGAGCAGTACTTC.

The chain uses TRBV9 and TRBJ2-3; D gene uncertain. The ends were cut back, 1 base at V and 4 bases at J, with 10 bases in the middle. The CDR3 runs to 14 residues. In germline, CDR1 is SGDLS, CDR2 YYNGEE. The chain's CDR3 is CASSVRSTPDTQYF. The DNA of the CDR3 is TGTGCCAGCAGCGTAAGGTCAACCCCAGATACGCAGTATTTT. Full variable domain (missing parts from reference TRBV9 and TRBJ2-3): DSGVTQTPKHLITATGQRVTLRCSPRSGDLSVYWYQQSLDQGLQFLIQYYNGEERAKGNILERFSAQQFPDLHSELNLSSLELGDSALYFCASSVRSTPDTQYFGPGTRLTVL.

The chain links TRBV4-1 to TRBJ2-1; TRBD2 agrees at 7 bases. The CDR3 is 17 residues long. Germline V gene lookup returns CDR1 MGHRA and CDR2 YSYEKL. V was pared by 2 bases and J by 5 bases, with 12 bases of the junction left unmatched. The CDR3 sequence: CASSQTAISAGNNEQFF. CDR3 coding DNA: TGCGCCAGCAGCCAAACGGCTATCTCAGCGGGGAACAATGAGCAGTTCTTC.

CDR3 sequence (DNA): TGTGCCAGCAGAGCAGGGTCCCTTACTGAAGCTTTCTTT. It is translated as CASRAGSLTEAFF. The chain links TRBV7-2 to TRBJ1-1, with D tentatively TRBD1 (5 bases). The germline V gene has CDR1 SGHTA and CDR2 FQGNSA. The germline V and J ends were trimmed by 6 bases and 5 bases, with 13 bases remaining between them. This CDR3 is 13 amino acids long.

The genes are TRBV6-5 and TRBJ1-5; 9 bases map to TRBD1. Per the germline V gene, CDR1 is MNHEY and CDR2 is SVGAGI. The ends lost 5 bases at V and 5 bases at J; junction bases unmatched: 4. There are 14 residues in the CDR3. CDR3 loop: CASSKTGGHQPQHF. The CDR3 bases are TGTGCCAGCAGTAAAACAGGGGGCCATCAGCCCCAGCATTTT.

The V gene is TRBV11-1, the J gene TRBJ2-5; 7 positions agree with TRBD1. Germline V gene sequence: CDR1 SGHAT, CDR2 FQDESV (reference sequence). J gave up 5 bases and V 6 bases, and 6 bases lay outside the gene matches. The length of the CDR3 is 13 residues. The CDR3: CASSRRGHETQYF. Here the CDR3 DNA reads TGTGCCAGCAGTCGAAGGGGGCACGAGACCCAGTACTTC.

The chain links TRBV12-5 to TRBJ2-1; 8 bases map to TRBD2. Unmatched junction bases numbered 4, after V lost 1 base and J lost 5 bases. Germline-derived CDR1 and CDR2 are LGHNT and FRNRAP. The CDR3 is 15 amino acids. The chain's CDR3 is CASGLAGGPHNEQFF. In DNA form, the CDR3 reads TGTGCTAGTGGTTTGGCGGGAGGGCCCCACAATGAGCAGTTCTTC.

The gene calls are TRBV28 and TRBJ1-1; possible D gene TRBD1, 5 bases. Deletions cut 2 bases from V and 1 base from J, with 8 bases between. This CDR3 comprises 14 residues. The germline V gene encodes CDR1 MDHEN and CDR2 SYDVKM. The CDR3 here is CASSLPQGNTEAFF. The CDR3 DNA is TGTGCCAGCAGTTTACCTCAGGGGAACACTGAAGCTTTCTTT.

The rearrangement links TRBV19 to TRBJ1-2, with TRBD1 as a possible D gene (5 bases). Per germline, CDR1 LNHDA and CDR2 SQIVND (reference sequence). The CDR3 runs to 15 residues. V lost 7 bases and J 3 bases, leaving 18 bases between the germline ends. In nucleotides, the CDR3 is TGTGCCAGTACTAACGGGGCAGTCTCTTACTATGGCTACACCTTC. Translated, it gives CASTNGAVSYYGYTF.